This TCR beta chain was documented in a study of CD8 T cells in ankylosing spondylitis. Study results and limitations: Seemingly distinctive of ankylosing spondylitis blood was a TCR beta motif formed by eight highly homologous variants.

This CDR3 is built from 14 residues. Per germline, CDR1 ENHRY and CDR2 SYGVKD. V was pared by 2 bases and J by 5 bases, with 10 bases between. This clonotype was found many times. What it recognizes is unknown. Each CDR3 protein gets one entry after TCRdb re-called the 5' RACE reads with MiXCR. The sample contains some 250,000 distinct CDR3 sequences, around 7.8% of which appear only once. Sequenced: blood, either unsorted or a sorted T cell fraction (not recorded which). This chain connects TRBV10-3 to TRBJ2-1, with TRBD1 as a possible D gene (6 bases). This TCR derives from a male donor with ankylosing spondylitis or in good health (not recorded which). As DNA, the CDR3 is TGTGCCATCAGTGAGGGTGCAGGGGACAATGAGCAGTTCTTC. It codes for CAISEGAGDNEQFF.